This T cell receptor (beta chain) comes out of a study of shared clonotypes between healthy human individuals. The protocol was immunoSEQ multiplex PCR, while the TCRdb copy is restricted to in-frame clones and leaves out a portion. This sample carries 2 million to 2.5 million clones, under 95% of them seen once, and the ten largest clones take around 0.4%. Concerning this clone itself: Its specificity is unknown.

Donors were Caucasian adults residing in Nashville, Tennessee, USA. Germline CDR1 is WNHNN and CDR2 is SYGVQD (reference sequence). The CDR3 spans 14 residues. V was clipped by 6 bases and J by 1 base; unmatched bases: 4. General study points: Generation probability values for non-shared clonotypes were lower than those for clonotypes shared by all four donors.

What was sequenced was naive CD4+ T cells from PBMCs. Subset of the sample: CD45RA+ positively selected. The chain employs TRBV10-1 and TRBJ2-7; 9 bases are a match to TRBD1. This TCR was sampled from a man in his late teens or twenties in good health. Some clones in this sample may be carry-over from other donors' samples. Here the CDR3 DNA reads TGCGCCAGCAGCGAACAGGGGGCTTCCTACGAGCAGTACTTC. Amino acid sequence: CASSEQGASYEQYF.